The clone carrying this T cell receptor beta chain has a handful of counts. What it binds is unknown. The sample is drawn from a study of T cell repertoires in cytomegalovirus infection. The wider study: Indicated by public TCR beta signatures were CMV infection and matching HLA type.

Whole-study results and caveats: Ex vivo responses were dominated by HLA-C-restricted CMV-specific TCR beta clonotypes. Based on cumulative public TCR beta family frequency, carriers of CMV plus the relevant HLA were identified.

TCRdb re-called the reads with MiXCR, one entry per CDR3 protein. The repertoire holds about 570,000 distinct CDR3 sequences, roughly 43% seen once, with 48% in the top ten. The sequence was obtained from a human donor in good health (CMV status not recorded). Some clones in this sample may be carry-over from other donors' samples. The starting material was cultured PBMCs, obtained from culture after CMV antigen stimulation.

The CDR3 here is CASRNSGTGRGEQYF. CDR3 in DNA: TGTGCCAGCAGAAATTCCGGGACAGGGAGGGGCGAGCAGTACTTC. The genes are TRBV7-8 and TRBJ2-7; 9 positions agree with TRBD1. Unmatched junction bases numbered 12, after V lost 6 bases and J lost 6 bases. This CDR3 comprises 15 residues. Germline values: CDR1 SGHVS, CDR2 FQNEAQ.